This record covers a single T cell receptor beta chain. The antigen it binds to is not known. No base-level quality is on record; no much larger clone is a single base apart. Donors were healthy HIV-negative adults with no recently reported acute infections or vaccinations. Every donor was a Caucasian adult living in Nashville, Tennessee, USA. CD4+ T cells were enriched through magnetic negative selection, after which naive cells were positively selected on CD45RA and the remaining negative fraction served as the memory subset. After blood collection by leukapheresis, PBMCs were isolated using Ficoll-Histopaque density gradient centrifugation and then cryopreserved in the vapor phase of liquid nitrogen. Purity and quantity of every magnetically sorted T cell population were checked by analytical flow cytometry. Genomic DNA was isolated from every sorted fraction and measured by UV absorbance on a Nanodrop 2000c.

Using the deep immunoSEQ assay, multiplex PCR amplified TCR CDR3 regions from genomic DNA. Extracted genomic DNA from each cell subset was spread evenly across all wells of several immunoSEQ 96-well plates, with each plate serving as a replicate. For sorted subsets, around 200 ng genomic DNA, equal to tens of thousands of T cell genomes, was loaded into each replicate PCR. Purified libraries were measured with a Qubit 3.0 fluorometer, size-checked on a Bioanalyzer 2100, and measured again with the KAPA Library Quantification kit. Every immunoSEQ 96-well plate was sequenced on a separate single-read 150-cycle Illumina NextSeq 550 flow cell. On the study's bioinformatics: Because the immunoSEQ output included only junctional sequences and no quality scores, the filtering could not be the same as the filtering used for full-length reads. To assign V/J genes and CDR3, sequences were annotated using PyIR, a Python wrapper for IgBLAST v1.9, with IMGT germline references. Reads were removed for weak V/J assignments (E-value above 1e-6), missing CDR3, stop codons, out-of-frame junctions, or ambiguous translated residues. A V3J clonotype was defined by an identical inferred V gene, J gene, and CDR3 amino acid sequence. The percentage overlap between two repertoires was calculated by dividing the number of shared unique clonotypes by the size of the smaller repertoire. Three approaches were used to assess repertoire richness: RTK rarefaction, the Chao1 estimator, and Recon v2.1 estimates of unobserved clonotypes. Generation probabilities for all TCRbeta clonotypes obtained by the gDNA method from a handful of donors were computed using OLGA. TCRdb took over this immuneACCESS table, retaining in-frame rearrangements with V and J assigned. Such tables are incomplete; in checked studies, under half of the missing clones stem from an unresolved V gene, and the remainder is unexplained. V and J calls and clone size are as listed in that table; D and trimming were resolved from the DNA. The sample table holds roughly 2.5 million clones, of which around 94% were seen once. The ten largest clones capture 0.13% to 0.15% of the sample.

These data are taken from a study of shared clonotypes between healthy human individuals (TCRdb year 2020). Looking at the study overall: A few men and a couple of women, aged 18 to 49 years, made up the cohort. Between about 0.9 and 10 billion PBMCs per donor were obtained by leukapheresis. The study deeply sequenced blood TCR repertoires of about 5 healthy adults to estimate repertoire size and the extent of clonotype sharing between individuals. For each donor, CD4 naive and CD4 memory were each given three plates, CD8 naive was given two plates, and CD8 memory was given one plate. Different laboratories and diverse techniques were used to prepare libraries and sequence TCR repertoires, to increase sequencing depth and limit assay-specific biases. Broad study findings and their caveats: Naive subsets generally had larger estimated clonotype richness than memory subsets. Pairwise subsampling led to the expectation that sequencing depth would affect the degree of clonotype sharing among donors. The small number of donors limited the genetic and exposure-history diversity represented. Even with the large sequencing depth, rarefaction of the sorted-subset datasets indicated that sequencing was incomplete. Around 5.4% of naive CD4, 3.5% of naive CD8, around 2.3% of memory CD4, and 0.35% to 0.5% of memory CD8 clonotypes were shared across a few donors. Higher generation probabilities were observed for clonotypes shared by all four sorted-subset donors than for non-shared clonotypes. Sampling was restricted to blood, and TCR repertoires in tissues likely differ from the TCR repertoires found in blood.

The CDR3 starts with the cysteine, ends with the phenylalanine, and has 16 residues. The CDR3 DNA has 48 bases and is translated from base 1. Relative to germline, V is missing 0 bases and J is missing 5 bases, with 7 bases of the junction outside any gene match. CDR1 and CDR2 are read off the germline V gene as SGHRS and YFSETQ. This TCR was recovered from a young man in good health. The chain uses TRBV5-1 and TRBJ2-5; TRBD2 agrees with 10 junctional bases. Material for sequencing was naive CD4+ T cells sorted from blood. In the paper's terms, the cell subset or site label means: CD45RA+ positively selected. The CDR3 protein: CASSLVPSGGEETQYF. The DNA is TGCGCCAGCAGCTTGGTCCCTAGCGGGGGCGAGGAGACCCAGTACTTC.